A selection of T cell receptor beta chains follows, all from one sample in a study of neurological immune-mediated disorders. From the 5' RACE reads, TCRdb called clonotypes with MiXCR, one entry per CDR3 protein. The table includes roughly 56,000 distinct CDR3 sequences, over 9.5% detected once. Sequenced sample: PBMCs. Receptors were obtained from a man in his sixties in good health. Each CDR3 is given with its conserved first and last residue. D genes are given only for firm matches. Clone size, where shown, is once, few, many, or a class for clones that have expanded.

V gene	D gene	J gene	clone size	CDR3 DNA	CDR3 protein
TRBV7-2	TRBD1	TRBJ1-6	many	TGTGCCAGCAGCTCGCAAGGGACAGGGGAGTCACCCCTCCACTTT	CASSSQGTGESPLHF
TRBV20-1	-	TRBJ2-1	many	TGCAGTGCTAGGGGGGACTCCTACAATGAGCAGTTCTTC	CSARGDSYNEQFF
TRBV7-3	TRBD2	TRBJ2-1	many	TGTGCCAGCAGCTTAAAGAGCGGGGGGCCCTACAATGAGCAGTTCTTC	CASSLKSGGPYNEQFF
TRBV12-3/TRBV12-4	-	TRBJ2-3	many	TGTGCCAGCAGTTTTCAAGTAGGGAGCACAGATACGCAGTATTTT	CASSFQVGSTDTQYF
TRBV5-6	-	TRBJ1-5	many	TGTGCCAGCAGCTCAGGGGATCAGCCCCAGCATTTT	CASSSGDQPQHF
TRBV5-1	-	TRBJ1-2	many	TGCGCCAGCAGCTTGGGGGGCTTCTATGGCTACACCTTC	CASSLGGFYGYTF
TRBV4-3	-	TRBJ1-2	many	TGCGCCAGCAGCCAAAGCCCCGGGGTGGATCACTATGGCTACACCTTC	CASSQSPGVDHYGYTF
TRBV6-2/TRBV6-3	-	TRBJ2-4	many	TGTGCCAGCAGAGGGGTACCACCCCAAAACATTCAGTACTTC	CASRGVPPQNIQYF
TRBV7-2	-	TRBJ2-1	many	TGTGCCAGCAGCTTATTCAATGAGCAGTTCTTC	CASSLFNEQFF
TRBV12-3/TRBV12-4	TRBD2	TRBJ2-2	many	TGTGCCAGCAGCATAGCGGGTTTAAACACCGGGGAGCTGTTTTTT	CASSIAGLNTGELFF
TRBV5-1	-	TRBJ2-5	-	TGTGCCAGCAGCTTGGGGCATGGCGCCCTAGAGAACCAGTACTTC	CASSLGHGALENQYF
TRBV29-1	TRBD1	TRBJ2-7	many	TGCAGCGTCCCGACAGGGGCCTCCTCCTACGAGCAGTACTTC	CSVPTGASSYEQYF
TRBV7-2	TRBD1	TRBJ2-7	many	TGTGCCAGCAGCTTGGACAGGGCGTCCTACGAGCAGTACTTC	CASSLDRASYEQYF
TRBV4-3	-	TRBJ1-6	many	TGCGCCAGCAGCCAAGACGGGGCGCAGGGTTCACCCCTCCACTTT	CASSQDGAQGSPLHF
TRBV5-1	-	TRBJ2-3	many	TGCGCCAGCAGCTTGGTTGGGGGACTCACAGATACGCAGTATTTT	CASSLVGGLTDTQYF
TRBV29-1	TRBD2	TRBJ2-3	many	TGCAGCGTTGAAGGGACAGCGGGGGGGCCCACAGATACGCAGTATTTT	CSVEGTAGGPTDTQYF
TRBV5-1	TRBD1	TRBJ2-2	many	TGCGCCAGCAAGGGACAGGGCCACACCGGGGAGCTGTTTTTT	CASKGQGHTGELFF
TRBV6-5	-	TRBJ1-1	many	TGTGCCAGCAGTTACGCCGCTGGGCTGCCCACTGAAGCTTTCTTT	CASSYAAGLPTEAFF
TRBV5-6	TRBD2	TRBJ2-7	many	TGTGCCAGCAGCTCTAGCGGGGGTGAATACGAGCAGTACTTC	CASSSSGGEYEQYF
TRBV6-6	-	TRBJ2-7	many	TGTGCCAGCACCCCCAAGGGCGGCTACGAGCAGTACTTC	CASTPKGGYEQYF
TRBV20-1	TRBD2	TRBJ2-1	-	TGCAGTGCTATGGGACTAGCGAACTACAATGAGCAGTTCTTC	CSAMGLANYNEQFF
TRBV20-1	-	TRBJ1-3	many	TGCAGTGCTAGAGGTTACAGAACGAGCTCTGGAAACACCATATATTTT	CSARGYRTSSGNTIYF
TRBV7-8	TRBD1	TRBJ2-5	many	TGTGCCAGCAGCTCTCCGGGACAGGGGTCGGAGACCCAGTACTTC	CASSSPGQGSETQYF
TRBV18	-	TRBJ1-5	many	TGTGCCAGCTCACCGTCGGGCAGTAGCAATCAGCCCCAGCATTTT	CASSPSGSSNQPQHF
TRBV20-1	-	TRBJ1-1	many	TGCAGTGCTACAGGGAACACTGAAGCTTTCTTT	CSATGNTEAFF
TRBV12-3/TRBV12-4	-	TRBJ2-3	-	TGTGCCAGCAGAAGGGGGGCAGGGCGAGATACGCAGTATTTT	CASRRGAGRDTQYF
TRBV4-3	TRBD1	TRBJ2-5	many	TGCGCCAGCAGCCAAGGAATAAGGGACAGTCAGGAAGAGACCCAGTACTTC	CASSQGIRDSQEETQYF
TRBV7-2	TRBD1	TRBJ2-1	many	TGTGCCAGCAGACGGACAGGGAGCTCCTACAATGAGCAGTTCTTC	CASRRTGSSYNEQFF
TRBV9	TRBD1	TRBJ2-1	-	TGTGCCAGCAGCGTAGTCCAGACAGGGATTTGGTCCTACAATGAGCAGTTCTTC	CASSVVQTGIWSYNEQFF
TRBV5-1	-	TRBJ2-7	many	TGCGCCAGCAGCGAGGCAGGCCTTCTCTACGAGCAGTACTTC	CASSEAGLLYEQYF
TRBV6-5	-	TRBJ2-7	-	TGTGCCAGCAGAGACCCGTACGAGCCGTACTTC	CASRDPYEPYF
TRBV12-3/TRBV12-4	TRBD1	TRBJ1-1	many	TGTGCCAGTCAGGGGGGAATAAGGAACACTGAAGCTTTCTTT	CASQGGIRNTEAFF
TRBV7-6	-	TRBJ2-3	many	TGTGCCAGCAGCTTAGGGGCCCCCGCCAATACGCAGTATTTT	CASSLGAPANTQYF
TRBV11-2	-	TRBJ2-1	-	TGTGCCAGCAGCCGTATCGGGGAGCAGTTCTTC	CASSRIGEQFF
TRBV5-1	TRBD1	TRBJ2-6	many	TGCGCCAGCAGCGGACGGGGACAGGGTAGCGGGGCCAACGTCCTGACTTTC	CASSGRGQGSGANVLTF
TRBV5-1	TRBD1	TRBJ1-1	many	TGCGCCAGCAGCTTGGTAGGGGGGACAGCTGAAGCTTTCTTT	CASSLVGGTAEAFF
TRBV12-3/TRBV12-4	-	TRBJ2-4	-	TGTGCCAGCAGTACAACTACATTGGAGAACATTCAGTACTTC	CASSTTTLENIQYF
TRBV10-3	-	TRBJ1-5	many	TGTGCCATCAGCACCGAGGGCGGAAATCAGCCCCAGCATTTT	CAISTEGGNQPQHF
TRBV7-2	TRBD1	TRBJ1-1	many	TGTGCCAGCAGCCCCCTTCGGGCAGGGGGCACTGAAGCTTTCTTT	CASSPLRAGGTEAFF
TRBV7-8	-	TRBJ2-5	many	TGTGCCAGCAGCTTCCAGGGAGTCCGGGAGACCCAGTACTTC	CASSFQGVRETQYF
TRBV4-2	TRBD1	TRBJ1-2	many	TGTGCCAGCAGCCAAGTCCAGGGGGGAAAGGGCTACACCTTC	CASSQVQGGKGYTF
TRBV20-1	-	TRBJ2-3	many	TGCAGTGCTAGAGCCCCACGGGACACCGGTTCCCCAGATACGCAGTATTTT	CSARAPRDTGSPDTQYF
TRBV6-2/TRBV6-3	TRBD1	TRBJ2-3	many	TGTGCCAGCAGTTACGCAGGGGGAGCAGATACGCAGTATTTT	CASSYAGGADTQYF
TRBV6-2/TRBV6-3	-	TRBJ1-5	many	TGTGCCAGCAGTTACTCTGGCGCCGGTAATCAGCCCCAGCATTTT	CASSYSGAGNQPQHF
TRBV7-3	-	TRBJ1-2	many	TGTGCCAGCAGCCTCGACAGCCAGGATGGCTACACCTTC	CASSLDSQDGYTF
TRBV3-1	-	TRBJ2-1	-	TGTGCCAACAGCCAACCGTTGGCTCACAATGAGCAGTTCTTC	CANSQPLAHNEQFF
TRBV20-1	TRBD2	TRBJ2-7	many	TGCAGTGCTCCCGGACTAGCGGGGATCTACGAGCAGTACTTC	CSAPGLAGIYEQYF
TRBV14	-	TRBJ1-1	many	TGTGCCAGCAGACTGCAGGGACACACTGAAGCTTTCTTT	CASRLQGHTEAFF
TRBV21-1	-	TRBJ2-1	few	TGTGCCAGCAGCAAAGGTAGGAGACAAACTAACAATGAGCAGTTCTTC	CASSKGRRQTNNEQFF
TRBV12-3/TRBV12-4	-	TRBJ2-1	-	TGTGCTAGCAGTTTCGTCGGCAATGAGCATTTCTTC	CASSFVGNEHFF
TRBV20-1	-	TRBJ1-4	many	TGCAGTGCTACTCGAACAACTAATGAAAAACTGTTTTTT	CSATRTTNEKLFF
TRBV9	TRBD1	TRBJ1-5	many	TGTGCCAGCAGCCCATCCGGGACAGAGCATCAGCCCCAGCATTTT	CASSPSGTEHQPQHF